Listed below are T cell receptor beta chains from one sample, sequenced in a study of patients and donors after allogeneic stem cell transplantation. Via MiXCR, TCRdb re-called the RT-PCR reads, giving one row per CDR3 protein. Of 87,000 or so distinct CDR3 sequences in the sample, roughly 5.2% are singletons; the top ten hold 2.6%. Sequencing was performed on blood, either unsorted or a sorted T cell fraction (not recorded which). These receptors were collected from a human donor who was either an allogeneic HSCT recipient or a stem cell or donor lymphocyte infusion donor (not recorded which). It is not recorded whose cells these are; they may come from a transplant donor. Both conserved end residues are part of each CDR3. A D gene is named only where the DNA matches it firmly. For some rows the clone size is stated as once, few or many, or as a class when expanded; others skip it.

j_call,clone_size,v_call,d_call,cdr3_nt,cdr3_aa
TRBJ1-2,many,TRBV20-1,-,TGCAGTGCCTGGGACGGATACACCTTC,CSAWDGYTF
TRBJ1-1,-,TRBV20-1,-,TGCAGTGCTAGAGATCCAGGTGGCAGGAACACTGAAGCTTTCTTT,CSARDPGGRNTEAFF
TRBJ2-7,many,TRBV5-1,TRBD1,TGCGCCAGCAGCTCAACAGGGGGCGGAAAGACCAGCGGCTACGAGCAGTACTTC,CASSSTGGGKTSGYEQYF
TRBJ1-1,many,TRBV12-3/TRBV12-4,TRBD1,TGTGCCAGCAGTTCTAGGGGGACAGTGAACACTGAAGCTTTCTTT,CASSSRGTVNTEAFF
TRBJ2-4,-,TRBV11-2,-,TGTGCCAGCAGCCGTACGGGGCGGCGGGACATTCAGTACTTC,CASSRTGRRDIQYF
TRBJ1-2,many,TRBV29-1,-,TGCAGCGTGACGACAGCCGGGAAGGATTATGGCTACACCTTC,CSVTTAGKDYGYTF
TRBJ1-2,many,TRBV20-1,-,TGCAGTGCTAGAGATCCTACCTGGGGGCCCCGTTCTAACTATGGCTACACCTTC,CSARDPTWGPRSNYGYTF
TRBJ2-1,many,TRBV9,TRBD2,TGTGCCAGCAGCGGGACTAGCGGGGGGTACAATGAGCAGTTCTTC,CASSGTSGGYNEQFF
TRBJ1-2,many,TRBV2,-,TGTGCCAGCGTAGGGGAATCGGCTACTGGCTACACCTTC,CASVGESATGYTF
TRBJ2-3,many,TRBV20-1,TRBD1,TGCAGTGCGGGACAGGGGTTAATGGTCGATACGCAGTATTTT,CSAGQGLMVDTQYF
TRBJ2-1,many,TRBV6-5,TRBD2,TGTGCCAGCAGTTACGCGGGGGGGCTCTATGAGCAGTTCTTC,CASSYAGGLYEQFF
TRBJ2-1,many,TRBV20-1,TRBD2,TGCAGTGCTATGGGACTAGGGGAAAGCACTGAGCAGTTCTTC,CSAMGLGESTEQFF
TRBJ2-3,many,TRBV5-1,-,TGCGCCAGCAGCCCAGTGCCCAATGTGGATACGCAGTATTTT,CASSPVPNVDTQYF
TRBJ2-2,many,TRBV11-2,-,TGTGCCAGCAGTTTACAAGCGAACACCGGGGAGCTGTTTTTT,CASSLQANTGELFF
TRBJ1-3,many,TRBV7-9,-,TGTGCCAGCAGCTTAACGGGGGCGACTGGAAACACCATATATTTT,CASSLTGATGNTIYF
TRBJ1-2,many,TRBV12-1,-,-,CASSFGQGAYGYTF